Listed below are T cell receptor beta chains from one sample, sequenced in a study of shared clonotypes between healthy human individuals. Measured with immunoSEQ multiplex PCR; TCRdb has only the in-frame clones, and not every one. The repertoire holds a few million clones, 93% seen once, with around 0.4% in the top ten. The source material was naive CD4+ T cells from PBMCs. Every receptor here comes from a young man in good health. Some clones in this sample may be carry-over from other donors' samples. CDR3s include the opening cysteine and the closing phenylalanine or tryptophan. The D gene is left open where the match is weak. Part of the rows lack a size; the others show once, few, many or a class for expanded clones.

J gene | clone size | D gene | V gene | CDR3 protein | CDR3 DNA
TRBJ1-5 | - | TRBD1 | TRBV28 | CASSPRTGAGNQPQHF | TGTGCCAGCAGTCCCCGGACAGGGGCAGGCAATCAGCCCCAGCATTTT
TRBJ2-1 | - | TRBD2 | TRBV28 | CAGRAGTSGIDEQFF | TGTGCCGGAAGAGCCGGGACTAGCGGAATCGATGAGCAGTTCTTC
TRBJ2-7 | - | TRBD2 | TRBV5-4 | CASSLLAADEQYF | TGTGCCAGCAGCTTACTAGCGGCGGACGAGCAGTACTTC
TRBJ2-7 | - | TRBD2 | TRBV4-1 | CASSQRTVAGPYEQYF | TGCGCCAGCAGCCAAAGGACCGTAGCGGGTCCCTACGAGCAGTACTTC
TRBJ2-1 | - | - | TRBV28 | CASRRGIDNEQFF | TGTGCCAGCAGACGGGGGATTGACAATGAGCAGTTCTTC
TRBJ2-2 | - | - | TRBV2 | CASSEFVALRGTGELFF | TGTGCCAGCAGTGAATTTGTGGCGCTGAGGGGCACCGGGGAGCTGTTTTTT
TRBJ2-5 | - | - | TRBV7-9 | CASSSSWETQYF | TGTGCCAGCAGCTCCTCCTGGGAGACCCAGTACTTC
TRBJ2-7 | - | - | TRBV7-2 | CASSLASSFYEQYF | TGTGCCAGCAGCTTAGCGTCCTCTTTCTACGAGCAGTACTTC
TRBJ1-1 | - | TRBD1 | TRBV5-4 | CASSPGGEGTEAFF | TGTGCCAGCAGCCCAGGGGGTGAGGGCACTGAAGCTTTCTTT
TRBJ2-2 | - | TRBD2 | TRBV28 | CASRVGGLASTGELFF | TGTGCCAGCAGAGTGGGCGGACTAGCGAGTACCGGGGAGCTGTTTTTT
TRBJ1-2 | - | - | TRBV15 | CATSRVGGLYGYTF | TGTGCCACCAGCAGAGTTGGAGGGTTATATGGCTACACCTTC
TRBJ2-1 | - | - | TRBV11-3 | CASSFGALANEQFF | TGTGCCAGCAGCTTCGGCGCGCTAGCCAATGAGCAGTTCTTC
TRBJ2-1 | - | - | TRBV29-1 | CSVVDRRGRSYNEQFF | TGCAGCGTTGTTGATAGGCGGGGGCGCTCCTACAATGAGCAGTTCTTC
TRBJ1-3 | few | - | TRBV4-1 | CASSGASGNTIYF | TGCGCCAGTTCAGGGGCCTCTGGAAACACCATATATTTT
TRBJ1-1 | - | - | TRBV11-2 | CASSLLITEAFF | TGTGCCAGCAGCTTACTAATCACTGAAGCTTTCTTT
TRBJ2-7 | - | - | TRBV5-1 | CASSMRAEQYF | TGCGCCAGCAGCATGAGGGCTGAGCAGTACTTC
TRBJ1-1 | - | - | TRBV29-1 | CSVERRMNTEAFF | TGCAGCGTTGAGAGGCGAATGAACACTGAAGCTTTCTTT
TRBJ2-1 | - | - | TRBV30 | CAWSGVYEQFF | TGTGCCTGGAGTGGAGTCTATGAGCAGTTCTTC
TRBJ2-2 | - | TRBD1 | TRBV7-9 | CASSPPRQGATGELFF | TGTGCCAGCAGTCCCCCGAGACAGGGGGCTACCGGGGAGCTGTTTTTT
TRBJ2-1 | - | TRBD2 | TRBV2 | CASTGVAGGNEQFF | TGTGCCAGCACCGGGGTAGCGGGGGGGAATGAGCAGTTCTTC
TRBJ2-2 | once | TRBD2 | TRBV10-2 | CAGKLAGDTGELFF | TGCGCCGGGAAATTAGCGGGAGACACCGGGGAGCTGTTTTTT
TRBJ2-1 | - | TRBD2 | TRBV28 | CASSSPGLAHNEQFF | TGTGCCAGCAGTTCCCCGGGACTAGCGCACAATGAGCAGTTCTTC
TRBJ1-5 | - | TRBD1 | TRBV29-1 | CSVGDRENNQPQHF | TGCAGCGTCGGAGACAGGGAAAACAATCAGCCCCAGCATTTT
TRBJ1-1 | - | - | TRBV30 | CAWSGAGGVNTEAFF | TGTGCCTGGAGCGGGGCCGGAGGGGTGAACACTGAAGCTTTCTTT
TRBJ2-3 | - | TRBD1 | TRBV29-1 | CSGDRGGTDTQYF | TGCAGCGGGGACAGGGGCGGCACAGATACGCAGTATTTT
TRBJ1-4 | - | - | TRBV11-2 | CASSPQGNNEKLFF | TGTGCCAGCAGCCCGCAGGGAAATAATGAAAAACTGTTTTTT
TRBJ1-1 | - | - | TRBV5-1 | CASSLDGLNTEAFF | TGCGCCAGCAGCTTGGATGGTTTGAACACTGAAGCTTTCTTT
TRBJ2-7 | - | TRBD1 | TRBV2 | CASSLQGSSYEQYF | TGTGCCAGCAGCCTACAGGGGAGCTCCTACGAGCAGTACTTC
TRBJ2-7 | - | - | TRBV27 | CASSLTLVTYEQYF | TGTGCCAGCAGTTTAACTCTAGTTACCTACGAGCAGTACTTC
TRBJ2-3 | - | TRBD2 | TRBV5-4 | CASKPGGLTSTDTQYF | TGTGCCAGCAAACCGGGAGGCCTTACAAGCACAGATACGCAGTATTTT
TRBJ2-7 | - | TRBD1 | TRBV15 | CATSRYRGSYEQYF | TGTGCCACCAGCAGGTACAGGGGCTCCTACGAGCAGTACTTC
TRBJ1-4 | once | - | TRBV11-2 | CASSPYAAGQDEKLFF | TGTGCCAGCAGCCCCTACGCGGCAGGGCAGGATGAAAAACTGTTTTTT
TRBJ2-3 | - | - | TRBV4-3 | CASSQGTFSTDTQYF | TGCGCCAGCAGCCAAGGGACATTTAGCACAGATACGCAGTATTTT
TRBJ1-4 | - | - | TRBV4-2 | CASSHPDRPNEKLFF | TGTGCCAGCAGCCACCCGGACAGACCTAATGAAAAACTGTTTTTT
TRBJ1-4 | - | - | TRBV5-8 | CASSLGTALNEKLFF | TGTGCCAGCAGCCTCGGGACCGCCCTCAATGAAAAACTGTTTTTT
TRBJ2-1 | - | - | TRBV19 | CASSIDRRAYPYNEQFF | TGTGCCAGTAGTATAGATCGACGTGCCTACCCCTACAATGAGCAGTTCTTC
TRBJ2-7 | - | - | TRBV7-8 | CASSHEALEQYF | TGTGCCAGCAGCCATGAGGCTCTCGAGCAGTACTTC
TRBJ1-2 | - | - | TRBV5-8 | CASSPPEGGYTF | TGTGCCAGCAGCCCGCCCGAGGGTGGCTACACCTTC
TRBJ1-1 | - | - | TRBV7-8 | CASSLGGDTEAFF | TGTGCCAGCAGTCTCGGAGGGGACACTGAAGCTTTCTTT
TRBJ2-3 | - | - | TRBV2 | CASSGTATPYTQYF | TGTGCCAGCAGTGGGACAGCAACCCCTTATACGCAGTATTTT
TRBJ2-1 | - | - | TRBV5-1 | CASSIDPGPSYNEQFF | TGCGCCAGCAGCATAGATCCGGGACCTTCCTACAATGAGCAGTTCTTC
TRBJ1-2 | - | TRBD1 | TRBV9 | CASSVQQGAYGYTF | TGTGCCAGCAGCGTCCAACAGGGGGCATATGGCTACACCTTC
TRBJ2-7 | - | - | TRBV18 | CASSPGGQDEQYF | TGTGCCAGCTCACCGGGGGGCCAGGACGAGCAGTACTTC
TRBJ2-1 | - | - | TRBV5-1 | CASRVGSGENEQFF | TGCGCCAGCCGAGTTGGGTCGGGGGAGAATGAGCAGTTCTTC
TRBJ2-5 | - | - | TRBV7-6 | CASSSDSGVGETQYF | TGTGCCAGCAGCTCCGACAGTGGGGTAGGCGAGACCCAGTACTTC